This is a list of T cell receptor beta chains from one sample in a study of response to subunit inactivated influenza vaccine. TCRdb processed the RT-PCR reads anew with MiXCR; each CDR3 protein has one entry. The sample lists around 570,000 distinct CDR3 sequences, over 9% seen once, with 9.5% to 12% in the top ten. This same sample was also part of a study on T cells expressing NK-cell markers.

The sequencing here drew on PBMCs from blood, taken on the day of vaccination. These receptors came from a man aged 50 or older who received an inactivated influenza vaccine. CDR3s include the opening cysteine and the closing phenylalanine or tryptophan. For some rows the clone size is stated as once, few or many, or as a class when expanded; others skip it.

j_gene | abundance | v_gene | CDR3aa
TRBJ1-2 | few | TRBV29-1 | CSVKIPSPARYGYTF
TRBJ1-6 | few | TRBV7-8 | CASSLQGFSYNSPLHF
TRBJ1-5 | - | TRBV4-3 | CASSQDRSGGSYQPQHF
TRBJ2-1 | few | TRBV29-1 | CSVRTGRGVVRNEQFF
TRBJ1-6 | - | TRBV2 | CASSGRQTIHSPLHF
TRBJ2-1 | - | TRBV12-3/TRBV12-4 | CASSSTPGQTSYNEQFF
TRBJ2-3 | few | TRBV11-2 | CASSLGRGKTDTQYF
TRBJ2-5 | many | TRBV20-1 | CSARGRQETQYF
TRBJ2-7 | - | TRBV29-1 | CSVEGTGVYEQYF
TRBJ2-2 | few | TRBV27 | CASSSTGYTGELFF